Below, 11 T cell receptor beta chains from the same sample are listed, as sequenced in a study of T cell changes during pregnancy in multiple sclerosis. The assay was immunoSEQ multiplex PCR, and TCRdb's table has in-frame clones only and misses some. Of tens of thousands of clones in the sample, approximately 91% were seen once. The specimen comprised CD8+ T cells from peripheral blood mononuclear cells, sampled in the second trimester of pregnancy. The receptor source for this set is a female donor with multiple sclerosis, enrolled in a pregnancy study.

The V gene is TRBV5-1, the J gene TRBJ2-7, with D maybe TRBD2 (6 bases). The germline V gene has CDR1 SGHRS and CDR2 YFSETQ. This CDR3 is built from 19 residues. The V end lost 0 bases, the J end lost 5 bases, and 27 bases lay between the germline ends. CDR3 loop: CASSLEGWAGTTTLHEQYF. In DNA, the CDR3 is TGCGCCAGCAGCTTGGAGGGATGGGCGGGAACTACCACTTTGCACGAGCAGTACTTC.

This clone has just one count. V is TRBV7-9 and J is TRBJ1-4; the match to TRBD1 covers 8 bases. The germline V gene has CDR1 SEHNR and CDR2 FQNEAQ (reference sequence). Trimming removed 1 base from V and 0 bases from J; junction bases left unmatched: 10. This CDR3 comprises 19 residues. The chain's CDR3 is CASSLDNQGAPTTNEKLFF. CDR3 in DNA: TGTGCCAGCAGCTTAGACAATCAGGGGGCTCCGACAACTAATGAAAAACTGTTTTTT.

This chain links TRBV4-1 with TRBJ2-7; TRBD2 is a possible D gene (6 bases). V lost 1 base, J lost 4 bases, and 14 bases lay in between. CDR3 length: 15 residues. Germline-derived CDR1 and CDR2 are MGHRA and YSYEKL. CDR3 nucleotide sequence: TGCGCCAGCAGCCAAGTGGCGGGAACTCCTTACGAGCAGTACTTC. The encoded protein is CASSQVAGTPYEQYF.

J is TRBJ2-7 and V is TRBV2; TRBD1 agrees at 7 bases. Germline CDR1 reads SNHLY; CDR2 reads FYNNEI. The V gene end was trimmed by 5 bases and the J gene end by 4 bases; junction bases not matched to a gene: 8. CDR3 length equals 14 residues. CDR3 amino acids: CASSTTGENYEQYF. The CDR3 coding sequence is TGTGCCAGCAGTACTACAGGGGAAAATTACGAGCAGTACTTC.

This chain links TRBV11-2 with TRBJ2-1; TRBD1 might be the D (6 bases). The V gene lost 4 bases and the J gene lost 6 bases, with 7 bases spanning the gap. The germline CDR1 and CDR2 sequences are SGHAT and FQNNGV. The CDR3 sequence is 12 residues long. CDR3 sequence: CASSSRGNEQFF. For the CDR3, the DNA is TGTGCCAGCAGCTCCAGGGGCAATGAGCAGTTCTTC.

Note on this clone: Other nucleotide sequences from this sample produce the same CDR3. The chain employs TRBV19 and TRBJ1-5; D uncertain. The CDR3 has 13 amino acids. Germline V gene data show CDR1 as LNHDA and CDR2 as SQIVND (reference sequence). V lost 7 bases and J lost 4, with 11 bases in between. The CDR3: CASNDGGNQPQHF. CDR3 sequence (DNA): TGTGCCAGTAATGACGGAGGAAATCAGCCCCAGCATTTT.

The J gene is TRBJ2-7, the V gene TRBV7-2; D may be TRBD2 (7 bases). CDR1 and CDR2 (germline): SGHTA, FQGNSA. There are 14 residues in the CDR3. Trimming took off 6 bases at V and 4 bases at J, with 16 bases between the two ends. CDR3 nucleotides: TGTGCCAGCAGGGAAGGACTAGGGGGTTACGAGCAGTACTTC. This gives the protein CASREGLGGYEQYF.

The rearrangement joins TRBV6-6 to TRBJ1-2; D is perhaps TRBD1 (5 bases). Germline V gene sequence: CDR1 MNHNY, CDR2 SVGAGI (reference sequence). This CDR3 is 14 amino acids long. Between the trimmed V and J ends, which lost 8 bases and 0 bases, there was a span of 13 bases. The CDR3, as DNA: TGTGCCAGCTACCGCGGGGCCGCTAACTATGGCTACACCTTC. It translates to CASYRGAANYGYTF.

CDR3 DNA sequence: TGTGCCAGCAGACCGTCCGGGACTCCGGAGGAGACCCAGTACTTC. Protein sequence: CASRPSGTPEETQYF. This chain uses TRBV6-5 with TRBJ2-5; tentatively, D is TRBD2 (6 bases). The CDR3 covers 15 residues. Per germline, CDR1 MNHEY and CDR2 SVGAGI. Deletions cut 6 bases from V and 5 bases from J, with 19 bases between.

The chain combines TRBV18 with TRBJ1-2; no definite D call. Germline V lookup: CDR1 KGHSH, CDR2 LQKENI. There are 12 residues in the CDR3. V was clipped by 3 bases and J by 7 bases, with 9 bases between them. Here the CDR3 DNA reads TGTGCCAGCTCACCGGGAGATCGTGGCTACACCTTC. Encoded protein: CASSPGDRGYTF.

Here the CDR3 reads CASSPRGLAGGPWETQYF. The CDR3 coding sequence is TGTGCCAGCTCACCACGCGGACTAGCGGGAGGGCCTTGGGAGACCCAGTACTTC. V is TRBV18 and J is TRBJ2-5; 15 bases are shared with TRBD2. Germline CDR1 KGHSH, CDR2 LQKENI. The CDR3 contains 18 residues. The junction had 8 bases not matched to a gene; V was cut back by 1 base and J by 5 bases.